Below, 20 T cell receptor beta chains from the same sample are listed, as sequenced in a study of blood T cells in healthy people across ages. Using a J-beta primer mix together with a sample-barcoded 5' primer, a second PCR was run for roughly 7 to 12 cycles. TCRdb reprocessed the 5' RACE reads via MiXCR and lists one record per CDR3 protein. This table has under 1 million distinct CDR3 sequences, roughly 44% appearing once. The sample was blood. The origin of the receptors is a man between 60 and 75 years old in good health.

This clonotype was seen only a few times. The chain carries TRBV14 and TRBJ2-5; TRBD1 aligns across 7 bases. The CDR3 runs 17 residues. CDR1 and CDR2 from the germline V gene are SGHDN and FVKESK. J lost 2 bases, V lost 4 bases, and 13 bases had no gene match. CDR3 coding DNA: TGTGCCAGCAGCCGACACGTCGGGACAGCGCGGCAAGAGACCCAGTACTTC. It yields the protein CASSRHVGTARQETQYF.

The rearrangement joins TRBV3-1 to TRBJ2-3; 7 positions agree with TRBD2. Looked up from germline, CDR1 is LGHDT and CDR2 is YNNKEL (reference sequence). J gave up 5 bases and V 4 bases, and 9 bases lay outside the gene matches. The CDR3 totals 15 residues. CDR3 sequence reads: CASSLYMGGIDTQYF. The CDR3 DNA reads TGTGCCAGCAGCCTCTATATGGGGGGGATAGATACGCAGTATTTT.

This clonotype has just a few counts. The CDR3 sequence is CAIGESGERRTDTQYF. Written as DNA, the CDR3 is TGTGCCATCGGCGAATCTGGGGAGCGGCGCACAGATACGCAGTATTTT. The chain carries TRBV10-3 and TRBJ2-3, with a possible D match to TRBD2 (5 bases). Trimming left V 8 bases short and J 1 base short, with 19 bases between. Germline V CDR1 and CDR2: ENHRY, SYGVKD. CDR3 length: 16 residues.

CDR3 bases: TGTGCCAGCAGCCCCCATACCTACGAGCAGTACTTC. It specifies CASSPHTYEQYF. This sequence joins TRBV6-5 and TRBJ2-7; D gene uncertain. V was trimmed by 6 bases and J by 2 bases, leaving 8 bases between them. Per germline, CDR1 MNHEY and CDR2 SVGAGI. The CDR3 has 12 residues.

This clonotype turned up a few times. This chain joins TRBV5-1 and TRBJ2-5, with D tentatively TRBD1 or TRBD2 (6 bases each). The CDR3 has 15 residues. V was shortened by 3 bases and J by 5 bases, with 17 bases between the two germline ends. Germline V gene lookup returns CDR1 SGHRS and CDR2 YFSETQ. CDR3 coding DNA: TGCGCCAGCAGCTCAACGGGGGCACCTCAGGAGACCCAGTACTTC. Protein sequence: CASSSTGAPQETQYF.

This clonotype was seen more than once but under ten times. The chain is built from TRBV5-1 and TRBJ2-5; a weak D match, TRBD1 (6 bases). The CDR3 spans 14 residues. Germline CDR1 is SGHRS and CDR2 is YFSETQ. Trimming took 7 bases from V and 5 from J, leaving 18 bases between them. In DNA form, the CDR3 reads TGCGCCAGCGTCCTCGGGACACATGGGGAGACCCAGTACTTC. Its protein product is CASVLGTHGETQYF.

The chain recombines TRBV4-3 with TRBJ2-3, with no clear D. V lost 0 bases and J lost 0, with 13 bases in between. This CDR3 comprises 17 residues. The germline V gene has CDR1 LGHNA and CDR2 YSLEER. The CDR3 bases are TGCGCCAGCAGCCAAGATTACTTAGAAAGGAGCACAGATACGCAGTATTTT. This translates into CASSQDYLERSTDTQYF.

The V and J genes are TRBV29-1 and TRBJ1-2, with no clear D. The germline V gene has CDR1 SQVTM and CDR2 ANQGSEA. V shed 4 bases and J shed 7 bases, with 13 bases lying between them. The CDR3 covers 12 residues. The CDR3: CSVVLHASGYTF. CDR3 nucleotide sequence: TGCAGCGTTGTGCTTCATGCTAGTGGCTACACCTTC.

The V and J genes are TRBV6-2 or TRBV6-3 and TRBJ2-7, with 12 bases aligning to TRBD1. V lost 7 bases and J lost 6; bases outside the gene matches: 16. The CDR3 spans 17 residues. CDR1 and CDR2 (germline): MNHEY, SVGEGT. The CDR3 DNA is TGTGCCAGCACTCCCTGGAATGCCGGGACAGGGGGCTCCGAGCAGTACTTC. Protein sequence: CASTPWNAGTGGSEQYF.

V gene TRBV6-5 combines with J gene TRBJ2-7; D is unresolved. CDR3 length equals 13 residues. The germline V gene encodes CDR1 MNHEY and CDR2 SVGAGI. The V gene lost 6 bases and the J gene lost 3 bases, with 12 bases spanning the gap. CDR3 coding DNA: TGTGCCAGCAGCGCAACGACGGGCTACGAGCAGTACTTC. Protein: CASSATTGYEQYF.

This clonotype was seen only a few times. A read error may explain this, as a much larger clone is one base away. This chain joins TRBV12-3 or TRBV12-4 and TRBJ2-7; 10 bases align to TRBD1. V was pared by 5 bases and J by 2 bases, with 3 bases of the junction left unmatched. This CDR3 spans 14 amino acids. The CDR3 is CASSGQGVTYEQYF. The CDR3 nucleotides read TGTGCCAGCAGTGGACAGGGGGTCACCTACGAGCAGTACTTC.

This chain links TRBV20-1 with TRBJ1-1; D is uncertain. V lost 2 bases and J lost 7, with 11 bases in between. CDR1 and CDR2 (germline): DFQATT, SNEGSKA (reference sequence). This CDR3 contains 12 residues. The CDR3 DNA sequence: TGCAGTGCTAGATTGGGGTGGGGTGAAGCTTTCTTT. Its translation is CSARLGWGEAFF.

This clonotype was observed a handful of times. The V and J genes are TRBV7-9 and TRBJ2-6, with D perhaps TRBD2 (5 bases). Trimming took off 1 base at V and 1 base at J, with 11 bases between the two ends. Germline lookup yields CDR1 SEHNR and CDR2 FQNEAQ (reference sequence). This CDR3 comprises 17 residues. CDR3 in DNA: TGTGCCAGCAGCTTAGTGGTCAGACTATCTGGGGCCAACGTCCTGACTTTC. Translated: CASSLVVRLSGANVLTF.

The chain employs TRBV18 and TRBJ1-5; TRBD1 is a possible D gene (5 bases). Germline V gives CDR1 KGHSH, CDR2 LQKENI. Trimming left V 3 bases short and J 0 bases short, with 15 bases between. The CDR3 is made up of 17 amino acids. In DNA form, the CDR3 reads TGTGCCAGCTCACCGTCGAGTGGGGGTCGTAGCAATCAGCCCCAGCATTTT. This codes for CASSPSSGGRSNQPQHF. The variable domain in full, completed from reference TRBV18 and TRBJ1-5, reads NAGVMQNPRHLVRRRGQEARLRCSPMKGHSHVYWYRQLPEEGLKFMVYLQKENIIDESGMPKERFSAEFPKEGPSILRIQQVVRGDSAAYFCASSPSSGGRSNQPQHFGDGTRLSIL.

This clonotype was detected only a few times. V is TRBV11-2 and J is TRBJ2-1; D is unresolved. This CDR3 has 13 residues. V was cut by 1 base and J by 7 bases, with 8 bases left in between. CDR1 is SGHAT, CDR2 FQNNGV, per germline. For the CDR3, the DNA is TGTGCCAGCAGCTTAGTTAGGACGAATGAGCAGTTCTTC. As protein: CASSLVRTNEQFF.

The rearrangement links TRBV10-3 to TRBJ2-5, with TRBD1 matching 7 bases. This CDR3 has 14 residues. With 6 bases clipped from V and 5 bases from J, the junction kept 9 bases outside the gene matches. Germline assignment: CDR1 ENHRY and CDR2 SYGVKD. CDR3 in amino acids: CAIRRQGDLETQYF. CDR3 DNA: TGTGCCATCAGGCGACAGGGTGATCTGGAGACCCAGTACTTC.

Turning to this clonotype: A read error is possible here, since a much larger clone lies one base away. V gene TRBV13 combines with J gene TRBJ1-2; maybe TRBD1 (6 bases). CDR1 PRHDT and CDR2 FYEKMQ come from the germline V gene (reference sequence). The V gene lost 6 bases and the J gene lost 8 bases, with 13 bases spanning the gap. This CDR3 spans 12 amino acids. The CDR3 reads CASRHREGGYTF. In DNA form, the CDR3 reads TGTGCCAGCAGGCACAGGGAGGGCGGCTACACCTTC.

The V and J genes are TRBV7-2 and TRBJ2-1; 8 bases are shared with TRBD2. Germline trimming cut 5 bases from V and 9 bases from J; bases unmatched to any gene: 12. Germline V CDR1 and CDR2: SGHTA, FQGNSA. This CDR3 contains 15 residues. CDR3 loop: CASSARWGLAGEQFF. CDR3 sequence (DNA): TGTGCCAGCAGCGCACGGTGGGGGCTAGCGGGTGAGCAGTTCTTC.

The CDR3: CASSSGGGREAFF. The CDR3 coding sequence is TGCGCCAGCAGCTCCGGCGGGGGTAGGGAAGCTTTCTTT. The V call is TRBV5-1, the J call TRBJ1-1, with D perhaps matching TRBD1 (5 bases). The V gene's germline CDR1 is SGHRS and CDR2 YFSETQ. The germline V and J ends were trimmed by 3 bases and 8 bases, with 14 bases remaining between them. This CDR3 has 13 residues.

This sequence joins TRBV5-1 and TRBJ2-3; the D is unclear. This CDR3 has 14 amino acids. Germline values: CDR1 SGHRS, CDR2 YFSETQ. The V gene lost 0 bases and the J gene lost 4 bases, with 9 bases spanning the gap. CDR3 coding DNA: TGCGCCAGCAGCTTGGGTGATCTTTCAGATACGCAGTATTTT. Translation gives CASSLGDLSDTQYF.